This T cell receptor (beta chain) was identified during a study of early T cells in non-severe SARS-CoV-2 infection. One entry per CDR3 protein results from TCRdb running MiXCR on the 5' RACE reads. The table lists almost 65,000 distinct CDR3 sequences, less than 5.5% of them singletons. In this sample, this clonotype turned up many times. Germline CDR1 MNHNS, CDR2 SASEGT. The CDR3 totals 11 residues. Germline trimming cut 11 bases from V and 5 bases from J; bases unmatched to any gene: 2. Sequencing was performed on whole blood. This receptor was taken from an adult who was a healthcare worker with PCR-confirmed SARS-CoV-2 infection or an uninfected control (not recorded which). The genes are TRBV6-1 and TRBJ2-3, with 9 nucleotides matching TRBD2. The CDR3 sequence: CALRGGDTQYF. For the CDR3, the DNA is TGTGCCTTGCGGGGGGGAGATACGCAGTATTTT.